A single sample gave rise to the 17 T cell receptor beta chains below, sequenced in a study of shared clonotypes between healthy human individuals (dated by TCRdb to 2020 to 2022). Libraries came from the immunoSEQ multiplex PCR assay. Not all clones reach the TCRdb copy of this immuneACCESS table, which keeps in-frame sequences only. Checked studies attribute under half of the gap to unresolved V genes and leave the rest unexplained. The sample contains about 660,000 clones, around 72% of them found a single time. The top ten clones comprise under 2% of the sample. Sequenced input: memory CD4+ T cells sorted from blood. The cell subset or site label corresponds to: CD45RA-negative fraction. The receptors stem from a woman in her twenties or thirties in good health.

The chain is built from TRBV5-1 and TRBJ2-7, with 9 bases lining up with TRBD2. V trimming: 4 bases; J trimming: 4 bases; junction bases outside the gene matches: 6. Germline V gives CDR1 SGHRS, CDR2 YFSETQ. This CDR3 is built from 14 residues. The CDR3: CASSEGTSLYEQYF. In DNA form, the CDR3 reads TGCGCCAGCAGCGAGGGGACTAGCTTGTACGAGCAGTACTTC.

A remark on this clone: Possible read error: a much larger clone is one base away. The chain has TRBV6-5 and TRBJ1-1; D unresolved. Germline lookup yields CDR1 MNHEY and CDR2 SVGAGI. The V and J ends lost 6 bases and 2 bases respectively, with 7 bases between them. The CDR3 is 12 amino acids. The CDR3 DNA is TGTGCCAGCAGACAGTCAAACACTGAAGCTTTCTTT. It is translated as CASRQSNTEAFF.

The rearrangement links TRBV7-6 to TRBJ2-5; 9 nucleotides line up with TRBD1. V trimming: 4 bases; J trimming: 1 base; junction bases outside the gene matches: 13. This CDR3 is 18 amino acids long. Germline lookup yields CDR1 SGHVS and CDR2 FNYEAQ. The CDR3 DNA reads TGTGCCAGCAGCTCCCGAGAACCGGGACAGGGCTTCCAAGAGACCCAGTACTTC. Its translation: CASSSREPGQGFQETQYF.

This clone was seen repeatedly, ten times or more. The V and J genes are TRBV14 and TRBJ1-2, with a possible D match to TRBD1 (6 bases). The CDR3 spans 15 residues. Trimming left V 3 bases short and J 7 bases short, with 18 bases between. The germline V gene encodes CDR1 SGHDN and CDR2 FVKESK. The CDR3 loop reads CASSQDDRKLRGYTF. In DNA, the CDR3 is TGTGCCAGCAGCCAGGATGACAGGAAATTGCGTGGCTACACCTTC.

The gene calls are TRBV28 and TRBJ2-2, with D uncertain. From germline, CDR1 is MDHEN and CDR2 SYDVKM. The CDR3 totals 14 residues. Trimming cost V 7 bases and J 4 bases, with 13 bases left between them. The CDR3 here is CASTSFLGTGELFF. CDR3 nucleotide sequence: TGTGCCAGCACCTCGTTTCTCGGCACCGGGGAGCTGTTTTTT.

The chain links TRBV7-2 to TRBJ2-7; 7 nucleotides match TRBD1. Germline-derived CDR1 and CDR2 are SGHTA and FQGNSA. There are 15 residues in the CDR3. The V gene end was trimmed by 3 bases and the J gene end by 6 bases; junction bases not matched to a gene: 11. In nucleotides, the CDR3 is TGTGCCAGCAGCTTCGCGTTAGCAGGGGGTAGCGAGCAGTACTTC. This sequence encodes CASSFALAGGSEQYF.

This chain links TRBV19 with TRBJ1-5, with a weak D call TRBD1 (6 bases). The CDR3 extends over 15 amino acids. From germline, CDR1 is LNHDA and CDR2 SQIVND (reference sequence). The V end lost 1 base, the J end lost 6 bases, and 13 bases lay between the germline ends. CDR3 nucleotides: TGTGCCAGTAGTATAGGCGGCAGGGACACTCAGCCCCAGCATTTT. This codes for CASSIGGRDTQPQHF.

This rearrangement joins TRBV28 to TRBJ1-1, with no clear D. Germline loops: CDR1 MDHEN, CDR2 SYDVKM. Deletions cut 6 bases from V and 1 base from J, with 15 bases between. This CDR3 is built from 15 residues. The CDR3 is CASSPRTWGNTEAFF. The CDR3 DNA sequence: TGTGCCAGCAGCCCCCGGACCTGGGGGAACACTGAAGCTTTCTTT.

The gene calls are TRBV7-9 and TRBJ2-5, with TRBD2 identical over 10 bases. This CDR3 is 17 amino acids long. J was trimmed by 2 bases and V by 0 bases; bases with no gene match: 6. Per germline, CDR1 SEHNR and CDR2 FQNEAQ (reference sequence). The DNA of the CDR3 is TGTGCCAGCAGCTTAGCTACAGCGGGAGGGCGGCAAGAGACCCAGTACTTC. It is translated as CASSLATAGGRQETQYF.

The gene calls are TRBV30 and TRBJ1-2; weak D call: TRBD1 (6 bases). In germline, CDR1 is GTSNPN, CDR2 SVGIG (reference sequence). The CDR3 sequence is 12 residues long. V lost 1 base to trimming and J lost 4 bases, with 7 bases between them. The CDR3 sequence is CAWSAQGYGYTF. The CDR3 coding sequence is TGTGCCTGGAGTGCACAGGGCTATGGCTACACCTTC.

The genes are TRBV2 and TRBJ2-5; 8 nucleotides align to TRBD2. J was trimmed by 0 bases and V by 5 bases; bases with no gene match: 11. CDR1 is SNHLY and CDR2 is FYNNEI in the germline V gene. The CDR3 has 17 amino acids. CDR3 DNA sequence: TGTGCCAGCAGTCCCCCTAGCGGGTTCGAGTACCAAGAGACCCAGTACTTC. Translated, it gives CASSPPSGFEYQETQYF.

The chain employs TRBV7-9 and TRBJ2-4; TRBD1 matches 7 bases. CDR3 length: 13 amino acids. J lost 7 bases, V lost 4 bases, and 4 bases had no gene match. The germline V gene has CDR1 SEHNR and CDR2 FQNEAQ (reference sequence). CDR3 region: CASSSDRANIQYF. The CDR3 region has the DNA TGTGCCAGCAGCTCAGACAGGGCGAACATTCAGTACTTC.

V and J are TRBV27 and TRBJ2-5; D is possibly TRBD1 or TRBD2 (5 bases each). The length of the CDR3 is 14 residues. Trimming stripped 0 bases from V and 7 bases from J, with 12 bases between. Per germline, CDR1 MNHEY and CDR2 SMNVEV (reference sequence). Here the CDR3 DNA reads TGTGCCAGCAGTTTATCGGGAGCTGGGGGGACCCAGTACTTC. The encoded protein is CASSLSGAGGTQYF.

This rearrangement joins TRBV5-1 to TRBJ2-1, with 9 bases matching TRBD2. The CDR3 loop spans 15 amino acids. Germline CDR1 and CDR2: SGHRS and YFSETQ. Germline trimming cut 9 bases from V and 9 bases from J; bases unmatched to any gene: 16. CDR3 nucleotides: TGCGCCACCGAAGTAGCGGGAGTAGGTCGTAGTGAGCAGTTCTTC. Amino acids: CATEVAGVGRSEQFF.

Turning to this clone: A much larger clone differs from this one at a single base, so this may be a read error. At the DNA level, this CDR3 is encoded by other sequences in the same sample as well. The V call is TRBV7-9, the J call TRBJ2-1; D gene uncertain. The CDR3 sequence is 12 residues long. The germline V and J ends were trimmed by 5 bases and 2 bases, with 4 bases remaining between them. Germline CDR1 is SEHNR and CDR2 is FQNEAQ (reference sequence). The CDR3 nucleotides read TGTGCCAGCAGCCCTACCTACAATGAGCAGTTCTTC. This codes for CASSPTYNEQFF.

This clone was seen more than once but under ten times. This chain connects TRBV7-8 to TRBJ2-7; D is ambiguous. The CDR3 totals 13 residues. From germline, CDR1 is SGHVS and CDR2 FQNEAQ. V was shortened by 5 bases and J by 7 bases, with 15 bases between the two germline ends. The CDR3 spells CASSPAAAWEQYF. The CDR3 DNA is TGTGCCAGCAGCCCCGCCGCCGCCTGGGAGCAGTACTTC.

The chain links TRBV6-5 to TRBJ1-4; D unresolved. The CDR3 loop spans 15 amino acids. Germline loops: CDR1 MNHEY, CDR2 SVGAGI. The V and J ends lost 0 bases and 3 bases respectively, with 8 bases between them. The DNA of the CDR3 is TGTGCCAGCAGTTACTCGAAAAGGGCTAATGAAAAACTGTTTTTT. Protein: CASSYSKRANEKLFF.